The 30 T cell receptor beta chains given below trace back to one sample, sequenced in a study of blood T cell repertoires in COVID-19. Assay used: immunoSEQ multiplex PCR; TCRdb lists only in-frame clones, some missing. The table lists 350,000 to 400,000 clones, 70% to 90% of them singletons. Sequenced material: PBMCs or T cells enriched from blood (not recorded which). These receptors were taken from a young woman who had recovered from COVID-19.

A single count supports this clone. The chain recombines TRBV11-2 with TRBJ1-1; 8 nucleotides match TRBD1. Germline assignment: CDR1 SGHAT and CDR2 FQNNGV. Trimming took 5 bases from V and 5 from J; bases not matched to a gene: 19. CDR3 length: 18 amino acids. The CDR3 here is CASSPIPMQGAVGTEAFF. The CDR3 DNA follows: TGTGCCAGCAGCCCCATCCCCATGCAGGGGGCGGTTGGGACTGAAGCTTTCTTT.

Regarding this clone: A read error may account for a junction end that differs from germline. V is TRBV3-1 (or the pseudogene TRBV3-2) and J is TRBJ1-2, with D possibly TRBD1 on 6 matching bases. The V gene's germline CDR1 is LGHDT and CDR2 YNNKEL (reference sequence). This CDR3 has 14 residues. CDR3 bases: TGTGCCAGCACCCAATTCAGGGGTAGCTATGGCTACACCTTC. Translation: CASTQFRGSYGYTF.

The chain uses TRBV29-1 and TRBJ1-2; TRBD1 matches 8 bases. This CDR3 spans 13 amino acids. V shed 6 bases and J 1 base; nucleotides not matched to a gene: 4. CDR1 is SQVTM, CDR2 ANQGSEA, per germline. CDR3 residues: CSVGTGDNYGYTF. In DNA, the CDR3 is TGCAGCGTAGGGACAGGAGATAACTATGGCTACACCTTC.

The rearrangement uses TRBV19 and TRBJ2-2, with 7 bases matching TRBD1. CDR1 and CDR2 (germline): LNHDA, SQIVND (reference sequence). This CDR3 comprises 15 residues. V was pared by 4 bases and J by 3 bases, with 5 bases of the junction left unmatched. CDR3: CASSTPGQYTGELFF. The CDR3 DNA sequence: TGTGCCAGTAGTACCCCGGGACAGTACACCGGGGAGCTGTTTTTT.

The chain joins TRBV13 to TRBJ1-2; 10 bases are shared with TRBD1. Germline assignment: CDR1 PRHDT and CDR2 FYEKMQ (reference sequence). The CDR3 loop spans 16 amino acids. Trimming cost V 5 bases and J 6 bases; bases outside gene matches: 12. CDR3 nucleotide sequence: TGTGCCAGCAGCCCCAATAGGGGACAGGGGAGTGATGGCTACACCTTC. Translated, it gives CASSPNRGQGSDGYTF. The full variable domain, with the rest looked up from reference TRBV13 and TRBJ1-2, is AAGVIQSPRHLIKEKRETATLKCYPIPRHDTVYWYQQGPGQDPQFLISFYEKMQSDKGSIPDRFSAQQFSDYHSELNMSSLELGDSALYFCASSPNRGQGSDGYTFGSGTRLTVV.

A few counts support this clone. The V and J genes are TRBV27 and TRBJ1-2, with D perhaps TRBD1 (5 bases). The CDR3 is 12 residues long. The V gene's germline CDR1 is MNHEY and CDR2 SMNVEV (reference sequence). V lost 10 bases and J lost 6, with 15 bases in between. The CDR3 sequence: CATRETQHGYTF. CDR3 coding DNA: TGTGCCACCAGGGAGACCCAGCATGGCTACACCTTC.

The rearrangement uses TRBV28 and TRBJ2-3; 8 positions match TRBD2. Germline CDR1 reads MDHEN; CDR2 reads SYDVKM. The CDR3 has 14 amino acids. V trimming: 6 bases; J trimming: 6 bases; junction bases outside the gene matches: 8. As DNA, the CDR3 is TGTGCCAGCAGCTACGGGGGGGCCGGGGATACGCAGTATTTT. Translated, it gives CASSYGGAGDTQYF.

A few counts support this clone. The chain uses TRBV5-4 and TRBJ2-7; D may be TRBD1 (5 bases). Germline V CDR1 and CDR2: SGHNT, YYREEE (reference sequence). The CDR3 consists of 12 residues. Trimming removed 5 bases at V and 5 bases at J, with 11 bases between. The CDR3, as DNA: TGTGCCAGCAGTTACCAACAGGACGAGCAGTACTTC. Its protein is CASSYQQDEQYF. Full variable domain (outside the CDR3, taken from reference TRBV5-4 and TRBJ2-7): ETGVTQSPTHLIKTRGQQVTLRCSSQSGHNTVSWYQQALGQGPQFIFQYYREEENGRGNFPPRFSGLQFPNYSSELNVNALELDDSALYLCASSYQQDEQYFGPGTRLTVT.

The chain carries TRBV7-5 and TRBJ2-1; the table assigns TRBD1, which was not confirmed against the DNA. TRBV7-5 counts as a pseudogene. The CDR3 runs 19 residues. The CDR3: CARSLAWVEVLGVGNEQFF. The CDR3 nucleotides are TGTGCCAGAAGCTTAGCATGGGTTGAGGTCCTAGGGGTGGGCAATGAGCAGTTCTTC.

The chain carries TRBV28 and TRBJ2-1; D is unclear. In germline, CDR1 is MDHEN, CDR2 SYDVKM. V was cut by 5 bases and J by 0 bases, with 11 bases left in between. CDR3 length: 15 residues. Here the CDR3 reads CASSTLENSYNEQFF. DNA for the CDR3: TGTGCCAGCAGTACTTTGGAGAACTCCTACAATGAGCAGTTCTTC. Complete variable domain (other parts from reference TRBV28 and TRBJ2-1): DVKVTQSSRYLVKRTGEKVFLECVQDMDHENMFWYRQDPGLGLRLIYFSYDVKMKEKGDIPEGYSVSREKKERFSLILESASTNQTSMYLCASSTLENSYNEQFFGPGTRLTVL.

V and J are TRBV27 and TRBJ2-7, with D possibly matching TRBD1 (5 bases). V was pared by 6 bases and J by 11 bases, with 20 bases between. Per germline, CDR1 MNHEY and CDR2 SMNVEV (reference sequence). The CDR3 is 13 amino acids. The DNA for the CDR3 is TGTGCCAGCAGGTCCGGGTCTGGGGCCGAAGAGTACTTC. As protein: CASRSGSGAEEYF.

This chain connects TRBV6-5 to TRBJ2-3; D gene unclear. Germline CDR1 reads MNHEY; CDR2 reads SVGAGI. This CDR3 has 15 amino acids. The germline V and J ends were trimmed by 8 bases and 2 bases, with 17 bases remaining between them. CDR3 in DNA: TGTGCCAGCTCGACTGGCACTACACTCACAGATACGCAGTATTTT. Its translation is CASSTGTTLTDTQYF.

The chain has TRBV30 and TRBJ2-1; a possible D gene is TRBD2 (5 bases). The germline gives CDR1 GTSNPN, CDR2 SVGIG (reference sequence). The CDR3 contains 13 residues. V lost 1 base and J lost 5, with 9 bases in between. As DNA, the CDR3 is TGTGCCTGGAGTGCGGTCGGGGACAATGAGCAGTTCTTC. The encoded protein is CAWSAVGDNEQFF. The variable domain in full, completed from reference TRBV30 and TRBJ2-1, reads SQTIHQWPATLVQPVGSPLSLECTVEGTSNPNLYWYRQAAGRGLQLLFYSVGIGQISSEVPQNLSASRPQDRQFILSSKKLLLSDSGFYLCAWSAVGDNEQFFGPGTRLTVL.

This chain joins TRBV9 and TRBJ2-1; D is perhaps TRBD1 (6 bases). CDR1 and CDR2 from the germline V gene are SGDLS and YYNGEE. The germline V and J ends were trimmed by 3 bases and 6 bases, with 22 bases remaining between them. The CDR3 runs 17 residues. Here the CDR3 DNA reads TGTGCCAGCAGCGCAAGGGGGATACTAACGAGGACCAATGAGCAGTTCTTC. It yields the protein CASSARGILTRTNEQFF.

This chain joins TRBV2 and TRBJ2-7, with 9 bases aligning to TRBD1. J lost 2 bases, V lost 6 bases, and 8 bases had no gene match. Germline assignment: CDR1 SNHLY and CDR2 FYNNEI. The CDR3 has 15 residues. CDR3 nucleotides: TGTGCCAGCAGCTGGACAGGGGTTGGGGCCTACGAGCAGTACTTC. This gives the protein CASSWTGVGAYEQYF. The full variable domain, completed using reference TRBV2 and TRBJ2-7, is EPEVTQTPSHQVTQMGQEVILRCVPISNHLYFYWYRQILGQKVEFLVSFYNNEISEKSEIFDDQFSVERPDGSNFTLKIRSTKLEDSAMYFCASSWTGVGAYEQYFGPGTRLTVT.

V is TRBV12-5 and J is TRBJ1-2, with 9 bases aligning to TRBD1. The CDR3 is 14 residues long. The J segment lost 4 bases and the V segment lost 3 bases, leaving 3 bases of the junction unmatched. Germline-derived CDR1 and CDR2 are LGHNT and FRNRAP. The CDR3 bases are TGTGCTAGTGGTTTAGGGACAGGGAGCTATGGCTACACCTTC. This encodes CASGLGTGSYGYTF.

This chain joins TRBV5-1 and TRBJ2-2; no reliable D call. Germline-derived CDR1 and CDR2 are SGHRS and YFSETQ. The V gene lost 2 bases and the J gene lost 7 bases, with 6 bases spanning the gap. The CDR3 runs 12 residues. The CDR3 reads CASSFSRGELFF. DNA for the CDR3: TGCGCCAGCAGCTTTAGCCGCGGGGAGCTGTTTTTT.

The CDR3 DNA reads as TGTGCCAGCAGGCCCGGGACAGGGGGATTTAACACTGAAGCTTTCTTT. This codes for CASRPGTGGFNTEAFF. The V gene is TRBV28, the J gene TRBJ1-1; 11 bases map to TRBD1. This CDR3 contains 16 residues. From germline, CDR1 is MDHEN and CDR2 SYDVKM. V was pared by 6 bases and J by 2 bases, with 8 bases of the junction left unmatched.

The chain has TRBV7-8 and TRBJ2-3, with TRBD2 as a possible D gene (5 bases). The V end was cut by 4 bases, the J end by 1 base, with 12 bases between. This CDR3 comprises 15 residues. Germline values: CDR1 SGHVS, CDR2 FQNEAQ. For the CDR3, the DNA is TGTGCCAGCAGCTCTCCGGGGTCTCGCACAGATACGCAGTATTTT. Translated: CASSSPGSRTDTQYF.

V is TRBV5-1 and J is TRBJ1-6; 7 bases align to TRBD1. This CDR3 contains 17 residues. From germline, CDR1 is SGHRS and CDR2 YFSETQ. The V and J ends lost 4 bases and 0 bases, in that order; junction bases with no gene match: 7. The CDR3 protein is CASSARDSHSYNSPLHF. As DNA, the CDR3 is TGCGCCAGCAGCGCGCGGGACAGCCACTCCTATAATTCACCCCTCCACTTT.

The chain has TRBV24-1 and TRBJ2-3, with 8 nucleotides matching TRBD2. The CDR3 length is 15 residues. The V gene's germline CDR1 is KGHDR and CDR2 SFDVKD. V was clipped by 3 bases and J by 0 bases; unmatched bases: 1. CDR3 nucleotide sequence: TGTGCCACCAGTGATCCTAGCGGGAGCACAGATACGCAGTATTTT. Residues: CATSDPSGSTDTQYF.

V usage is TRBV12-3 or TRBV12-4 and J usage is TRBJ2-5; no clear D. This CDR3 is 12 amino acids long. The V and J ends lost 6 bases and 3 bases respectively, with 8 bases between them. The CDR3 loop is CASSVVEETQYF. The CDR3 DNA sequence: TGTGCCAGCAGCGTTGTAGAAGAGACCCAGTACTTC.

The chain combines TRBV5-8 with TRBJ2-3; TRBD1 agrees at 9 bases. Per germline, CDR1 SGHTS and CDR2 YDEGEE. This CDR3 comprises 16 residues. Germline trimming cut 3 bases from V and 6 bases from J; bases unmatched to any gene: 11. The CDR3 is CASSWGQGPGGDTQYF. CDR3 bases: TGTGCCAGCAGCTGGGGACAGGGACCTGGGGGGGATACGCAGTATTTT.

This clone was counted a few times. This chain links TRBV7-2 with TRBJ1-5; D unclear. V lost 2 bases to trimming and J lost 1 base, with 12 bases between them. The CDR3 sequence is 16 residues long. In germline, CDR1 is SGHTA, CDR2 FQGNSA. CDR3 region: CASSLFSGLSNQPQHF. The CDR3, as DNA: TGTGCCAGCAGCTTATTCTCAGGTCTGAGCAATCAGCCCCAGCATTTT.

The chain is built from TRBV6-5 and TRBJ1-1, with D possibly matching TRBD1 (5 bases). The CDR3 is 14 amino acids. The germline CDR1 and CDR2 sequences are MNHEY and SVGAGI. V lost 2 bases to trimming and J lost 3 bases, with 10 bases between them. CDR3 sequence (DNA): TGTGCCAGCAGTTACCGGGGGGGGGACACTGAAGCTTTCTTT. Protein product: CASSYRGGDTEAFF.

The chain carries TRBV18 and TRBJ2-7, with D possibly matching TRBD2 (6 bases). Germline assignment: CDR1 KGHSH and CDR2 LQKENI. The V gene lost 2 bases and the J gene lost 6 bases, with 8 bases spanning the gap. This CDR3 spans 12 amino acids. The CDR3 here is CASSPIGGEQYF. The CDR3 DNA follows: TGTGCCAGCTCACCAATCGGGGGCGAGCAGTACTTC.

J is TRBJ1-5 and V is TRBV4-3, with unresolved D. CDR3 size: 16 residues. Per germline, CDR1 LGHNA and CDR2 YSLEER. The ends were cut back, 0 bases at V and 0 bases at J, with 9 bases in the middle. The CDR3 is CASSQDTGDSNQPQHF. The CDR3 bases are TGCGCCAGCAGCCAAGATACCGGGGATAGCAATCAGCCCCAGCATTTT.

As to this clone: A junction end diverges from the germline sequence, so it may reflect a read error. J is TRBJ2-2 and V is TRBV7-7, with D possibly matching TRBD1 (5 bases). There are 16 residues in the CDR3. Germline V gives CDR1 SSHAT, CDR2 FNYEAQ (reference sequence). CDR3 region: CASSSFRTTNTGELFF. In nucleotides, the CDR3 is TGTGCTAGCAGCTCATTCCGGACAACGAACACCGGGGAGCTGTTTTTT.

The gene calls are TRBV14 and TRBJ1-4; 9 bases line up with TRBD1. The germline V gene encodes CDR1 SGHDN and CDR2 FVKESK. The CDR3 runs 14 residues. Trimming at V came to 4 bases and at J to 7 bases, leaving 4 bases not matched to a gene. CDR3 nucleotides: TGTGCCAGCAGCCCCCGACAGGGGGGTGAAAAACTGTTTTTT. Translating it yields CASSPRQGGEKLFF.

The V and J genes are TRBV19 and TRBJ2-7; tentatively, D is TRBD2 (5 bases). This CDR3 spans 13 amino acids. V was clipped by 5 bases and J by 5 bases, with 13 bases between them. Germline CDR1 LNHDA, CDR2 SQIVND (reference sequence). The CDR3 loop reads CASSRRVGHEQYF. The DNA for the CDR3 is TGTGCCAGTAGTCGGCGGGTCGGGCACGAGCAGTACTTC.